This passage covers 15 T cell receptor beta chains from one sample sequenced in a study of OX40 agonist ivuxolimab in advanced cancers. To prepare the library, the immunoSEQ multiplex PCR assay was applied. TCRdb re-hosts the immuneACCESS table, in-frame sequences only. Its copies lack some clones; in the studies checked, an unresolved V gene accounts for under half of them, and the cause for the rest is not known. The sample contains 45,000 to 55,000 clones, around 84% of them found a single time. The ten largest clones add up to under 2% of the sample. Sequencing was performed on CD4+ or CD8+ T cells sorted from blood, taken in a trial of the OX40 agonist ivuxolimab. The receptors originated from an adult with an advanced solid tumor such as melanoma, head and neck, liver or kidney cancer.

This clone counts as medium-sized. The chain couples TRBV6-1 to TRBJ2-2, with no clear D. V shed 4 bases and J shed 1 base, with 16 bases lying between them. The CDR3 is 17 amino acids. Per the germline V gene, CDR1 is MNHNS and CDR2 is SASEGT. CDR3: CASSGWWAQLNTGELFF. CDR3 bases: TGTGCCAGCAGTGGGTGGTGGGCACAGCTGAACACCGGGGAGCTGTTTTTT.

This clone was seen a handful of times. This chain uses TRBV30 with TRBJ2-2; 8 bases align to TRBD2. The CDR3 is made up of 14 amino acids. The ends lost 4 bases at V and 5 bases at J; junction bases unmatched: 6. Germline V gene sequence: CDR1 GTSNPN, CDR2 SVGIG (reference sequence). The CDR3 coding sequence is TGTGCCTGGAAGAGACTAGCGATTACCGGGGAGCTGTTTTTT. This gives the protein CAWKRLAITGELFF.

The gene calls are TRBV5-1 and TRBJ2-7; 7 bases align to TRBD1. Germline lookup yields CDR1 SGHRS and CDR2 YFSETQ. V dropped 0 bases and J dropped 3; count of bases not matched to a gene: 0. The CDR3 consists of 13 residues. CDR3 loop: CASSLDRGYEQYF. As DNA, the CDR3 is TGCGCCAGCAGCTTGGACAGGGGCTACGAGCAGTACTTC. Based on the CDR3 plus reference TRBV5-1 and TRBJ2-7, the full variable domain is KAGVTQTPRYLIKTRGQQVTLSCSPISGHRSVSWYQQTPGQGLQFLFEYFSETQRNKGNFPGRFSGRQFSNSRSEMNVSTLELGDSALYLCASSLDRGYEQYFGPGTRLTVT.

The chain carries TRBV30 and TRBJ1-1; D not certain. CDR1 and CDR2 from the germline V gene are GTSNPN and SVGIG (reference sequence). The germline V and J ends were trimmed by 7 bases and 6 bases, with 27 bases remaining between them. The CDR3 sequence is 16 residues long. Here the CDR3 reads CAYCYPQTDTRAEAFF. As DNA, the CDR3 is TGTGCCTATTGTTATCCTCAAACAGATACAAGAGCTGAAGCTTTCTTT.

V gene TRBV5-5 combines with J gene TRBJ2-7, with 7 bases lining up with TRBD2. CDR1 is SGHKS, CDR2 YYEKEE, per germline (reference sequence). The length of the CDR3 is 13 residues. The V and J ends lost 5 bases and 3 bases, in that order; junction bases with no gene match: 5. CDR3 residues: CASRGGRNYEQYF. Here the CDR3 DNA reads TGTGCCAGCAGAGGCGGGAGAAACTACGAGCAGTACTTC.

The chain recombines TRBV28 with TRBJ2-1; D may be TRBD2 (5 bases). This CDR3 spans 15 amino acids. Germline V CDR1 and CDR2: MDHEN, SYDVKM. The ends were cut back, 2 bases at V and 11 bases at J, with 19 bases in the middle. In DNA form, the CDR3 reads TGTGCCAGCAGTTTAGGAGTAGGTGGCTGGAGGCAGCAGTTCTTC. It encodes CASSLGVGGWRQQFF.

V usage is TRBV10-1 and J usage is TRBJ2-1; no reliable D call. From germline, CDR1 is WNHNN and CDR2 SYGVQD (reference sequence). The CDR3 is made up of 15 amino acids. V was shortened by 4 bases and J by 5 bases, with 15 bases between the two germline ends. CDR3 sequence reads: CASSAEPDINNEQFF. The DNA for the CDR3 is TGCGCCAGCAGTGCTGAGCCAGACATCAACAATGAGCAGTTCTTC.

This clone was recorded a few times. The rearrangement links TRBV5-1 to TRBJ2-5; no definite D call. V was cut by 5 bases and J by 5 bases, with 13 bases left in between. Germline V lookup: CDR1 SGHRS, CDR2 YFSETQ. There are 13 residues in the CDR3. The chain's CDR3 is CASRPGPEETQYF. The CDR3 DNA reads as TGCGCCAGCAGACCCGGCCCTGAGGAGACCCAGTACTTC.

The V and J genes are TRBV16 and TRBJ2-3, with a weak D call TRBD1 (6 bases). Trimming left V 0 bases short and J 6 bases short, with 10 bases between. In germline, CDR1 is KGHSY, CDR2 FQNENV. The CDR3 spans 14 residues. This CDR3 is CASSQSHRVDTQYF. CDR3 in DNA: TGTGCCAGCAGCCAATCTCACAGGGTGGATACGCAGTATTTT.

This clone was observed a single time. The V and J genes are TRBV7-9 and TRBJ2-7; 9 nucleotides agree with TRBD2. CDR3 length: 16 residues. The junction had 6 bases not matched to a gene; V was cut back by 2 bases and J by 1 base. The germline gives CDR1 SEHNR, CDR2 FQNEAQ (reference sequence). Here the CDR3 DNA reads TGTGCCAGCAGCTTATTTTTAGCGGGAGAGTCCTACGAGCAGTACTTC. Its translation is CASSLFLAGESYEQYF. Full variable domain (missing parts from reference TRBV7-9 and TRBJ2-7): DTGVSQNPRHKITKRGQNVTFRCDPISEHNRLYWYRQTLGQGPEFLTYFQNEAQLEKSRLLSDRFSAERPKGSFSTLEIQRTEQGDSAMYLCASSLFLAGESYEQYFGPGTRLTVT.

The CDR3 protein is CASSLRTGGYEQYF. Here the CDR3 DNA reads TGTGCCAGCAGTTTGAGGACAGGGGGCTACGAGCAGTACTTC. The chain joins TRBV27 to TRBJ2-7; 10 bases map to TRBD1. The V gene's germline CDR1 is MNHEY and CDR2 SMNVEV (reference sequence). CDR3 length: 14 residues. With V trimmed by 3 bases and J by 3 bases, 2 bases remained unmatched.

This rearrangement joins TRBV5-4 to TRBJ2-1, with D hard to call. The CDR3 covers 14 residues. Germline loops: CDR1 SGHNT, CDR2 YYREEE (reference sequence). Trimming removed 0 bases at V and 4 bases at J, with 8 bases between. CDR3 in amino acids: CASSLVGPYNEQFF. The CDR3 DNA follows: TGTGCCAGCAGCTTGGTAGGTCCTTACAATGAGCAGTTCTTC.

V usage is TRBV11-2 and J usage is TRBJ1-6, with 8 bases identical to TRBD1. This CDR3 spans 12 amino acids. Trimming removed 9 bases from V and 9 bases from J; junction bases left unmatched: 4. Germline CDR1 reads SGHAT; CDR2 reads FQNNGV. CDR3 DNA sequence: TGTGCCAGTGGACAGGGCGGTTCACCCCTCCACTTT. It encodes CASGQGGSPLHF.

A single count supports this clone. This chain links TRBV19 with TRBJ2-7; D is ambiguous. V was shortened by 0 bases and J by 6 bases, with 9 bases between the two germline ends. The CDR3 consists of 13 residues. Germline-derived CDR1 and CDR2 are LNHDA and SQIVND (reference sequence). Here the CDR3 reads CASSIEVKSEQYF. CDR3 DNA: TGTGCCAGTAGTATAGAGGTTAAGTCCGAGCAGTACTTC.

The chain has TRBV23-1 and TRBJ2-2; 9 bases line up with TRBD1. TRBV23-1 is labeled an ORF, and its function is uncertain. The CDR3 totals 15 residues. V trimming: 8 bases; J trimming: 1 base; junction bases outside the gene matches: 5. CDR3 nucleotides: TGCGCCAGCTCCCCGGGACAGGGGAACACCGGGGAGCTGTTTTTT. It specifies CASSPGQGNTGELFF.